These 31 T cell receptor beta chains share one sample of origin, sequenced in a study of T cell repertoires in cytomegalovirus infection. TCRdb recomputed calls from the reads with MiXCR, one row per CDR3 protein. Here the sample spans fewer than 300,000 distinct CDR3 sequences, roughly a quarter being singletons. The specimen was PBMCs. These receptors all come from a human donor in good health (CMV status not recorded). Some clones in this sample may be carry-over from other donors' samples.

This clonotype was counted a few times. V and J are TRBV6-2 or TRBV6-3 and TRBJ2-7; 8 positions match TRBD1. Trimming cost V 2 bases and J 6 bases; bases outside gene matches: 6. Germline assignment: CDR1 MNHEY and CDR2 SVGEGT. The CDR3 totals 14 residues. This CDR3 is CASSYLQGVVEQYF. CDR3 nucleotide sequence: TGTGCCAGCAGTTACCTACAGGGGGTCGTCGAGCAGTACTTC.

This clonotype came up many times. For the CDR3, the DNA is TGTGCCAGCAGCTTAGGGAGCGGGAGGGCCCCCTCTGCGCAGTATTTT. Amino acid sequence: CASSLGSGRAPSAQYF. This chain uses TRBV7-2 with TRBJ2-3; 10 bases are a match to TRBD2. Per the germline V gene, CDR1 is SGHTA and CDR2 is FQGNSA. The CDR3 has 16 residues. The trim removed 1 base at V and 10 bases at J, leaving 11 bases unmatched.

The chain has TRBV2 and TRBJ2-4; 8 bases fit TRBD1. The CDR3 is 14 residues long. Germline V gene sequence: CDR1 SNHLY, CDR2 FYNNEI. Losses at the gene ends were 5 bases for V and 4 bases for J; bases not matched to a gene: 4. This chain's CDR3 is CASSRTGLKNIQYF. The CDR3 coding sequence is TGTGCCAGCAGTCGGACAGGGCTTAAAAACATTCAGTACTTC.

This clonotype was recorded at least ten times. This sequence joins TRBV7-2 and TRBJ2-5; 8 bases are a match to TRBD1. The V gene's germline CDR1 is SGHTA and CDR2 FQGNSA. CDR3 length: 13 amino acids. J gave up 11 bases and V 1 base, and 6 bases lay outside the gene matches. CDR3 sequence reads: CASSLGPDREQYF. In DNA form, the CDR3 reads TGTGCCAGCAGCTTAGGACCGGACAGGGAACAGTACTTC.

The J gene is TRBJ2-5, the V gene TRBV4-1, with TRBD2 as a possible D gene (5 bases). The CDR3 is 15 residues long. Trimming left V 0 bases short and J 2 bases short, with 10 bases between. The germline CDR1 and CDR2 sequences are MGHRA and YSYEKL. CDR3 protein: CASSQELREQETQYF. The CDR3 region has the DNA TGCGCCAGCAGCCAAGAGCTTCGGGAACAAGAGACCCAGTACTTC.

The V call is TRBV6-8, the J call TRBJ2-7; D may be TRBD1 (5 bases). The CDR3 runs to 14 residues. The germline V gene has CDR1 MNHGY and CDR2 SAAAGT. The V end was cut by 8 bases, the J end by 4 bases, with 18 bases between. CDR3: CASSTTGRSYEQYF. The CDR3 DNA follows: TGTGCCAGCTCGACAACAGGAAGGAGTTACGAGCAGTACTTC.

J is TRBJ2-7 and V is TRBV7-2, with 13 bases identical to TRBD2. The CDR3 runs to 16 residues. J was trimmed by 1 base and V by 0 bases; bases with no gene match: 0. The germline CDR1 and CDR2 sequences are SGHTA and FQGNSA. The CDR3 nucleotides read TGTGCCAGCAGCTTAGCGACTAGCGGGAGGTCCTACGAGCAGTACTTC. Amino acids: CASSLATSGRSYEQYF.

The chain has TRBV7-6 and TRBJ2-7; a possible D gene is TRBD2 (5 bases). CDR3 length equals 14 residues. Trimming removed 2 bases at V and 2 bases at J, with 10 bases between. Germline V gene data show CDR1 as SGHVS and CDR2 as FNYEAQ. The CDR3 here is CASSLRESAYEQYF. As DNA, the CDR3 is TGTGCCAGCAGCTTAAGGGAGTCGGCCTACGAGCAGTACTTC.

This clonotype was seen a few times. This chain uses TRBV29-1 with TRBJ2-4; 9 positions match TRBD1. The V gene's germline CDR1 is SQVTM and CDR2 ANQGSEA. Germline trimming cut 2 bases from V and 7 bases from J; bases unmatched to any gene: 3. The CDR3 is 13 amino acids. The CDR3 DNA sequence: TGCAGCGTTGAAAGCGGGACAGGGAACATTCAGTACTTC. Translated: CSVESGTGNIQYF.

This clonotype showed up just once. The chain links TRBV29-1 to TRBJ1-2; D unresolved. Trimming cost V 1 base and J 1 base, with 4 bases left between them. Germline V gene lookup returns CDR1 SQVTM and CDR2 ANQGSEA. CDR3 size: 12 residues. CDR3 nucleotides: TGCAGCGTTGAAGGGAATAACTATGGCTACACCTTC. This gives the protein CSVEGNNYGYTF. Together with reference TRBV29-1 and TRBJ1-2, the CDR3 gives the full variable domain: SAVISQKPSRDICQRGTSLTIQCQVDSQVTMMFWYRQQPGQSLTLIATANQGSEATYESGFVIDKFPISRPNLTFSTLTVSNMSPEDSSIYLCSVEGNNYGYTFGSGTRLTVV.

In the case of this clonotype: The CDR3 end shows no conserved phenylalanine or tryptophan, and so a read error is likely. The chain employs TRBV28 and TRBJ2-5; D is unresolved. Germline-derived CDR1 and CDR2 are MDHEN and SYDVKM. This CDR3 contains 11 residues. V shed 7 bases and J shed 5 bases, with 8 bases lying between them. CDR3 in DNA: TGTGCCAGCAACGAAAGGGAGACCCAGTACACC. It yields the protein CASNERETQYT.

The chain recombines TRBV20-1 with TRBJ1-5; D ambiguous. CDR1 is DFQATT and CDR2 is SNEGSKA in the germline V gene (reference sequence). V lost 0 bases to trimming and J lost 0 bases, with 12 bases between them. The CDR3 extends over 16 amino acids. The CDR3 loop is CSARDLAVLSNQPQHF. In nucleotides, the CDR3 is TGCAGTGCTAGAGATTTGGCAGTTCTTAGCAATCAGCCCCAGCATTTT.

This clonotype was observed many times. The chain carries TRBV7-2 and TRBJ2-2; D uncertain. The CDR3 has 15 amino acids. Germline V lookup: CDR1 SGHTA, CDR2 FQGNSA. The V end lost 5 bases, the J end lost 0 bases, and 10 bases lay between the germline ends. CDR3 nucleotide sequence: TGTGCCAGCAGCCCCGTGGCGGCGAACACCGGGGAGCTGTTTTTT. It codes for CASSPVAANTGELFF.

This clonotype was counted between two and nine times. The chain joins TRBV28 to TRBJ2-2; D remains ambiguous. Germline V lookup: CDR1 MDHEN, CDR2 SYDVKM. The germline V and J ends were trimmed by 4 bases and 2 bases, with 8 bases remaining between them. CDR3 size: 14 residues. CDR3 residues: CASSYKYNTGELFF. The CDR3 nucleotides read TGTGCCAGCAGTTATAAGTACAACACCGGGGAGCTGTTTTTT.

Notes on this clonotype: This may be a read error, as it is one base from a much larger clone. The chain carries TRBV7-3 and TRBJ2-3; 10 nucleotides agree with TRBD2. Germline V gives CDR1 SGHTA, CDR2 FQGTGA. The CDR3 length is 17 residues. CDR3 residues: CASSAAASGGRTDTQCF. CDR3 nucleotides: TGTGCCAGCAGCGCAGCGGCTAGCGGGGGCCGCACAGATACGCAGTGTTTT.

This clonotype was detected only a few times. The J gene is TRBJ2-3, the V gene TRBV20-1, with 9 positions matching TRBD1. CDR1 is DFQATT and CDR2 is SNEGSKA in the germline V gene (reference sequence). After removal of 6 bases from V and 0 bases from J, the junction contained 16 bases not matched to a gene. This CDR3 has 18 residues. The CDR3: CSANNRGLGATSTDTQYF. CDR3 DNA: TGCAGTGCCAACAACAGGGGGCTAGGCGCCACTAGCACAGATACGCAGTATTTT.

This clonotype has a count of ten or more. The genes are TRBV6-2 or TRBV6-3 and TRBJ2-1, with D possibly being TRBD1 or TRBD2 (6 bases each). With 6 bases removed from V and 7 bases from J, the gap between germline ends came to 22 bases. Germline CDR1 MNHEY, CDR2 SVGEGT. The CDR3 covers 16 residues. CDR3 nucleotide sequence: TGTGCCAGCAGCCTCCGGGGGCCCTCGGTTCTGAATGAGCAGTTCTTC. It translates to CASSLRGPSVLNEQFF.

This rearrangement joins TRBV24-1 to TRBJ2-1; D remains ambiguous. This CDR3 contains 16 residues. V gave up 4 bases and J gave up 0 bases, with 12 bases separating them. CDR1 is KGHDR, CDR2 SFDVKD, per germline. CDR3 nucleotides: TGTGCCACCAGTGAACTCAGCCAAGGCTCCTACAATGAGCAGTTCTTC. It translates to CATSELSQGSYNEQFF.

The chain uses TRBV14 and TRBJ2-2; D perhaps matches TRBD1 (6 bases). CDR1 is SGHDN and CDR2 is FVKESK in the germline V gene. Trimming cost V 3 bases and J 7 bases, with 9 bases left between them. This CDR3 region has 13 residues. The CDR3 loop is CASSQNRVGELFF. The CDR3 DNA reads TGTGCCAGCAGCCAGAACAGGGTCGGGGAGCTGTTTTTT.

This clonotype was observed at least ten times. The V call is TRBV7-2, the J call TRBJ2-7; D might be TRBD2 (5 bases). The CDR3 spans 15 residues. The V end lost 1 base, the J end lost 0 bases, and 10 bases lay between the germline ends. Germline CDR1 is SGHTA and CDR2 is FQGNSA. CDR3 sequence (DNA): TGTGCCAGCAGCTTAGTACGGGATTTCTCCTACGAGCAGTACTTC. Translation: CASSLVRDFSYEQYF. The whole variable domain, filled in from reference TRBV7-2 and TRBJ2-7, reads GAGVSQSPSNKVTEKGKDVELRCDPISGHTALYWYRQSLGQGLEFLIYFQGNSAPDKSGLPSDRFSAERTGGSVSTLTIQRTQQEDSAVYLCASSLVRDFSYEQYFGPGTRLTVT.

The chain couples TRBV28 to TRBJ2-7; a weak D match, TRBD1 (5 bases). The CDR3 runs 12 residues. Looked up from germline, CDR1 is MDHEN and CDR2 is SYDVKM. V lost 6 bases, J lost 7 bases, and 13 bases lay in between. DNA for the CDR3: TGTGCCAGCAGACAGGCTTACCGGGAGCAGTACTTC. Its translation is CASRQAYREQYF.

This clonotype occurred a few times. V gene TRBV28 combines with J gene TRBJ2-5; TRBD1 matches at 8 bases. CDR1 is MDHEN, CDR2 SYDVKM, per germline. The V and J ends lost 5 bases and 5 bases, in that order; junction bases with no gene match: 7. The CDR3 is 14 amino acids. DNA of the CDR3: TGTGCCAGCAGTCCGGGACAGGCGCCGGAGACCCAGTACTTC. Encoded protein: CASSPGQAPETQYF.

This clonotype appeared once. The rearrangement uses TRBV20-1 and TRBJ2-3, with a tentative D call TRBD2 (5 bases). The CDR3 spans 13 residues. Germline CDR1 is DFQATT and CDR2 is SNEGSKA (reference sequence). V was trimmed by 0 bases and J by 5 bases, leaving 9 bases between them. CDR3 residues: CSARDSRGDTQYF. For the CDR3, the DNA is TGCAGTGCTAGAGACTCTCGGGGAGATACGCAGTATTTT.

The chain employs TRBV29-1 and TRBJ1-2; D ambiguous. CDR3 length: 13 residues. Trimming removed 0 bases at V and 2 bases at J, with 7 bases between. Germline CDR1 reads SQVTM; CDR2 reads ANQGSEA. The CDR3 here is CSVEDVENYGYTF. The CDR3 DNA reads TGCAGCGTTGAAGATGTCGAAAACTATGGCTACACCTTC.

This clonotype was found a few times. This chain connects TRBV28 to TRBJ1-5; maybe TRBD1 (5 bases). The germline gives CDR1 MDHEN, CDR2 SYDVKM. The V end lost 6 bases, the J end lost 0 bases, and 15 bases lay between the germline ends. This CDR3 comprises 16 residues. CDR3 in DNA: TGTGCCAGCAGGCACCTACGGGGGGGTAGCAATCAGCCCCAGCATTTT. Encoded protein: CASRHLRGGSNQPQHF.

The rearrangement joins TRBV11-2 to TRBJ2-3; no definite D call. The CDR3 is made up of 15 amino acids. CDR1 and CDR2 from the germline V gene are SGHAT and FQNNGV. V gave up 5 bases and J gave up 0 bases, with 12 bases separating them. The CDR3 coding sequence is TGTGCCAGCAGCCCTGGAGCGCGGAGCACAGATACGCAGTATTTT. Translating gives CASSPGARSTDTQYF.

This rearrangement joins TRBV19 to TRBJ2-2, with TRBD1 matching 9 bases. Per the germline V gene, CDR1 is LNHDA and CDR2 is SQIVND (reference sequence). The length of the CDR3 is 15 residues. The ends lost 5 bases at V and 6 bases at J; junction bases unmatched: 7. The chain's CDR3 is CASSPRDRAAGELFF. CDR3 in DNA: TGTGCCAGTAGTCCCCGGGACAGGGCTGCCGGGGAGCTGTTTTTT.

A few counts support this clonotype. The chain uses TRBV2 and TRBJ2-7; a possible D gene is TRBD1 (6 bases). Germline V gene lookup returns CDR1 SNHLY and CDR2 FYNNEI. CDR3 length equals 15 residues. V lost 8 bases, J lost 0 bases, and 17 bases lay in between. DNA for the CDR3: TGTGCCAGCGACCAGGGGCGGGCAAACTCCTACGAGCAGTACTTC. Protein: CASDQGRANSYEQYF.

The chain couples TRBV2 to TRBJ2-1; possibly TRBD2 for D (5 bases). This CDR3 contains 17 residues. Germline V gene lookup returns CDR1 SNHLY and CDR2 FYNNEI. V was pared by 7 bases and J by 0 bases, with 19 bases between. CDR3 nucleotide sequence: TGTGCCAGCACCGATCGAAAGCGGTACAACTCCTACAATGAGCAGTTCTTC. Its translation is CASTDRKRYNSYNEQFF.

The chain couples TRBV28 to TRBJ1-1; TRBD1 might be the D (6 bases). CDR3 length equals 15 residues. V shed 6 bases and J shed 5 bases, with 19 bases lying between them. Per the germline V gene, CDR1 is MDHEN and CDR2 is SYDVKM. The CDR3 loop reads CASRLGLGRGTEAFF. The CDR3 DNA follows: TGTGCCAGCAGGTTGGGGTTGGGCAGGGGAACTGAAGCTTTCTTT.

V is TRBV5-1 and J is TRBJ2-3; TRBD2 aligns across 7 bases. The CDR3 loop spans 15 amino acids. Looked up from germline, CDR1 is SGHRS and CDR2 is YFSETQ. Trimming took 5 bases from V and 5 from J; bases not matched to a gene: 11. The CDR3 sequence is CASSLAASAGDTQYF. As DNA, the CDR3 is TGCGCCAGCAGTCTAGCGGCATCGGCGGGAGATACGCAGTATTTT.